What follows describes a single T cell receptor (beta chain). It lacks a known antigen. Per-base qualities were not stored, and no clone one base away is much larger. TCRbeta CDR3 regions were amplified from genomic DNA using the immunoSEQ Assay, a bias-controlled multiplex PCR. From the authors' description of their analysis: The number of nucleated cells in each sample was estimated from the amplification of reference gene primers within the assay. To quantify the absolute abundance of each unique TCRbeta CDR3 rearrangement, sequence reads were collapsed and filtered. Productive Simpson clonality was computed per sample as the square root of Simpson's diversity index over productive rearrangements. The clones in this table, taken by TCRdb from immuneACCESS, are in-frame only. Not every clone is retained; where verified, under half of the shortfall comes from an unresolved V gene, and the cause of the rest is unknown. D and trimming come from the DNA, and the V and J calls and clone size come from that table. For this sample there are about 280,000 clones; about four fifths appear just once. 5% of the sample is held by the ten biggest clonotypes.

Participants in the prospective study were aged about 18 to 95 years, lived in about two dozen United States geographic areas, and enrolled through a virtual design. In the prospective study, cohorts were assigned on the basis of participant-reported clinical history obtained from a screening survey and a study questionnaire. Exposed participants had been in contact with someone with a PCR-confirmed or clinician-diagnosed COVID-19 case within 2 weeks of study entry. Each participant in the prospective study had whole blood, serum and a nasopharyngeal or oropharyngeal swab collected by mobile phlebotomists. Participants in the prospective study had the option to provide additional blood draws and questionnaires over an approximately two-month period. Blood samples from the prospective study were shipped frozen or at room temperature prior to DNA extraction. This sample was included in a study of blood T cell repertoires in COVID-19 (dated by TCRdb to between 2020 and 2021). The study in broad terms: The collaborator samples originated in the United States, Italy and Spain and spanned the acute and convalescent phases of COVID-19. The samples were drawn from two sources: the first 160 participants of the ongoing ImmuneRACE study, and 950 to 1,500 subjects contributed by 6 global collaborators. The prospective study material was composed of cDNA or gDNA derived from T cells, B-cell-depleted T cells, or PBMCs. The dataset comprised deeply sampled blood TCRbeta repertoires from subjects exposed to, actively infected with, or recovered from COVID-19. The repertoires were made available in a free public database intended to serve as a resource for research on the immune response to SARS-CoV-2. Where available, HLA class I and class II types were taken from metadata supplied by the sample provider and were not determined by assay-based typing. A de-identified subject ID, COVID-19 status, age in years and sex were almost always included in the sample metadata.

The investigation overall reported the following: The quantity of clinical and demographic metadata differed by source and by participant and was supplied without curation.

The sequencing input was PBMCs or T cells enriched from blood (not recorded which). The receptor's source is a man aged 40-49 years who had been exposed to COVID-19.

The CDR3 corresponds to CASSQEAGGYSPLHF. The DNA reads as follows: TGCGCCAGCAGCCAAGAGGCCGGGGGGTATTCACCCCTCCACTTT. The chain uses TRBV4-1 and TRBJ1-6; TRBD1 could be the D gene, as 5 bases match. Looking up the germline V gene yields CDR1 MGHRA and CDR2 YSYEKL. The CDR3 goes from the cysteine to the phenylalanine over 15 residues. CDR3 DNA is the only sequence kept; it has 45 bases, read in frame from the first base. V is clipped by 0 bases and J by 8 bases, and the sequence between their germline boundaries is 11 bases long.